This T cell receptor (beta chain) was recovered during a study of T cells in Graves' hyperthyroidism and ophthalmopathy. The CDR3 regions of TCR beta were amplified from RNA transcripts. Researchers ran a first-round RT-PCR on the TCR CDR3 using the HTBI primer set. One entry per CDR3 protein results from TCRdb running MiXCR on the multiplex PCR reads. The table records approximately 480,000 distinct CDR3 sequences, less than 25% of them present only once. To note about this clonotype: Its antigen is not known.

Patients counted as stable if ophthalmopathy did not develop within 18 months. On the basis of clinical symptoms, serum thyroxine and TRAb, thyroid ultrasound and orbital computed tomography, diagnoses were made. Overall study findings and caveats: Ophthalmopathy was distinguished from stable hyperthyroidism by 13 V-J signatures. Blood also carried most thyroid clonotypes expanded above 0.001.

The receptor was isolated from a man younger than 35 with Graves' hyperthyroidism. The sequencing sample was made of blood.

The CDR3 loop reads CASSSWTRRTGELFF. The CDR3 DNA follows: TGTGCCAGCAGTTCTTGGACTAGAAGAACCGGGGAGCTGTTTTTT. The chain uses TRBV12-3 or TRBV12-4 and TRBJ2-2; 7 bases agree with TRBD2. Trimming removed 4 bases from V and 5 bases from J; junction bases left unmatched: 7. The CDR3 is 15 amino acids.